The 2 T cell receptor beta chains reported below all come from one sample, sequenced in a study of cytomegalovirus exposure and HLA in healthy donors. Both 60 Vbeta primers and 13 Jbeta primers went into the PCR. Sequenced by immunoSEQ multiplex PCR; TCRdb stores in-frame clones only, minus some. This table has roughly 110,000 clones, around 77% appearing once. Sequenced material: PBMCs. All receptors derive from a male donor in good health and CMV-seronegative.

This rearrangement joins TRBV11-2 to TRBJ2-7, with D perhaps TRBD1 (5 bases). The CDR3 contains 15 residues. Germline V gene sequence: CDR1 SGHAT, CDR2 FQNNGV. Trimming took 1 base from V and 2 from J, leaving 12 bases between them. CDR3 nucleotide sequence: TGTGCCAGCAGCTTAGGGACAAGAACTACCTACGAGCAGTACTTC. This encodes CASSLGTRTTYEQYF.

V usage is TRBV19 and J usage is TRBJ2-7; D is possibly TRBD2 (6 bases). Germline lookup yields CDR1 LNHDA and CDR2 SQIVND (reference sequence). The V and J ends lost 7 bases and 3 bases respectively, with 10 bases between them. This CDR3 has 12 amino acids. CDR3 sequence reads: CASNAGNYEQYF. The CDR3 DNA reads TGTGCCAGTAATGCGGGAAACTACGAGCAGTACTTC.